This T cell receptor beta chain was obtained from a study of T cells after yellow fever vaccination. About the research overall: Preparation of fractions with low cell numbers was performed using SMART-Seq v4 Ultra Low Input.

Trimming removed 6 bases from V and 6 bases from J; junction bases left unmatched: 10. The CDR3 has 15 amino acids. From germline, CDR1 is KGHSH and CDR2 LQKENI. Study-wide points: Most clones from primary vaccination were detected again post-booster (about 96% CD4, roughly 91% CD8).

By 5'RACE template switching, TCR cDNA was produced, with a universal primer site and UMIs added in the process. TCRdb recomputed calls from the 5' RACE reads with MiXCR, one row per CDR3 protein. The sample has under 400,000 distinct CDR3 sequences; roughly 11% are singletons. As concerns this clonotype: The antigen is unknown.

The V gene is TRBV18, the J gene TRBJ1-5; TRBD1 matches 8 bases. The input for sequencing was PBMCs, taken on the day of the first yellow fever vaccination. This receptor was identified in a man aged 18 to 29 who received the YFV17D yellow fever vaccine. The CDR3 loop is CASSEGTGEGQPQHF. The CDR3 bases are TGTGCCAGCTCCGAAGGGACAGGTGAGGGTCAGCCCCAGCATTTT.